The 23 T cell receptor beta chains reported below all come from one sample, sequenced in a study of metastatic and nonmetastatic thyroid tumors. Before thyroid surgery, none of the patients had received any treatment. TCRdb re-called the PCR reads via MiXCR. The sample contains 35,000 to 50,000 clones, roughly a fifth of which appear only once. The sample taken for sequencing was blood. The receptors stem from a female donor with papillary thyroid cancer or a benign thyroid nodule (not recorded which). Some clones in this sample may be carry-over from other donors' samples.

This clone was counted only a few times. Compared with germline, one end of the junction differs, possibly owing to a read error. The chain joins TRBV6-2 or TRBV6-3 to TRBJ2-6, with D tentatively TRBD1 (6 bases). This CDR3 spans 16 amino acids. The germline CDR1 and CDR2 sequences are MNHEY and SVGEGT. The CDR3 bases are TGTGCCAGCAGTTCCTCGCCGGGCGGCCGGGACAACGTCCTAACTTTC. Amino acid sequence: CASSSSPGGRDNVLTF.

This clone was seen only once. A read error is possible here, since a much larger clone lies one base away. The chain has TRBV5-6 and TRBJ2-5; D could derive from TRBD1 or TRBD2 (5 bases each). V gave up 6 bases and J gave up 4 bases, with 16 bases separating them. The CDR3 runs 14 residues. Germline CDR1 is SGHDT and CDR2 is YYEEEE. CDR3: CASTGRALAETQYF. The CDR3 nucleotides read TGTGCCAGCACAGGGCGGGCCCTCGCAGAGACCCAGTACTTC.

This clone was counted ten times or more. Within the sample, other DNA sequences also encode this same CDR3. The CDR3 loop reads CASSYSVKAGGPDTQYF. The DNA of the CDR3 is TGTGCCAGCAGTTACAGCGTAAAAGCGGGAGGGCCAGATACGCAGTATTTT. The genes are TRBV6-2 or TRBV6-3 and TRBJ2-3; 10 bases align to TRBD2. V dropped 2 bases and J dropped 4; count of bases not matched to a gene: 9. CDR3 length: 17 residues. Germline CDR1 is MNHEY and CDR2 is SVGEGT.

Points on this clone: A read error is possible here, since a much larger clone lies one base away. V is TRBV11-2 and J is TRBJ2-5; TRBD2 aligns across 10 bases. CDR1 and CDR2 from the germline V gene are SGHAT and FQNNGV. Germline trimming cut 3 bases from V and 1 base from J; bases unmatched to any gene: 8. The CDR3 is 17 amino acids. Here the CDR3 reads CASSLIGTSVTQETQYF. The CDR3 DNA is TGTGCCAGCAGCTTGATAGGGACTAGCGTGACCCAAGAGACCCAGTACTTC. Supplemented by reference TRBV11-2 and TRBJ2-5, the full variable domain reads EAGVAQSPRYKIIEKRQSVAFWCNPISGHATLYWYQQILGQGPKLLIQFQNNGVVDDSQLPKDRFSAERLKGVDSTLKIQPAKLEDSAVYLCASSLIGTSVTQETQYFGPGTRLLVL.

This clone appeared a few times. A read error may be the cause here, since a much bigger clone is one base away. V gene TRBV18 combines with J gene TRBJ1-1, with D tentatively TRBD1 (6 bases). This CDR3 spans 16 amino acids. In germline, CDR1 is KGHSH, CDR2 LQKENI. The V end lost 5 bases, the J end lost 0 bases, and 16 bases lay between the germline ends. The DNA for the CDR3 is TGTGCCAGCTCAGCCCGGGAGGGGGTGGTGAACACTGAAGCTTTCTTT. Protein sequence: CASSAREGVVNTEAFF.

This clone occurred many times. The chain carries TRBV20-1 and TRBJ2-7; D is uncertain. The length of the CDR3 is 12 residues. Trimming shortened V by 6 bases and J by 6 bases, and 15 bases separated the two germline ends. Germline values: CDR1 DFQATT, CDR2 SNEGSKA (reference sequence). The CDR3 reads CSATETRIEQYF. The CDR3 DNA reads as TGCAGTGCCACGGAAACGCGTATCGAGCAGTACTTC.

This clone came up many times. The chain has TRBV11-2 and TRBJ2-6; the match to TRBD1 covers 8 bases. Per germline, CDR1 SGHAT and CDR2 FQNNGV. This CDR3 comprises 18 residues. Trimming took 4 bases from V and 2 from J; bases not matched to a gene: 10. The CDR3 DNA follows: TGTGCCAGCAGCTCCCTTTACACACAGGGGGCTGGGGCCAACGTCCTGACTTTC. Amino acids: CASSSLYTQGAGANVLTF.

The J gene is TRBJ2-1, the V gene TRBV29-1; no firm D call. This CDR3 is built from 14 residues. The germline V gene has CDR1 SQVTM and CDR2 ANQGSEA. The V end lost 4 bases, the J end lost 1 base, and 11 bases lay between the germline ends. The CDR3 DNA sequence: TGCAGCGTTGTAGGTAGCTGGTCCTACAATGAGCAGTTCTTC. It specifies CSVVGSWSYNEQFF.

This clone was seen a few times. J is TRBJ2-5 and V is TRBV29-1; tentative D call: TRBD1 (6 bases). CDR1 SQVTM and CDR2 ANQGSEA come from the germline V gene. The V and J ends lost 1 base and 3 bases respectively, with 12 bases between them. The CDR3 loop spans 14 amino acids. The CDR3 bases are TGCAGCGTTGAAGGTTGGGCAGGGGAAGAGACCCAGTACTTC. Encoded protein: CSVEGWAGEETQYF.

The chain joins TRBV20-1 to TRBJ2-1; D perhaps matches TRBD2 (5 bases). The CDR3 has 14 amino acids. Germline-derived CDR1 and CDR2 are DFQATT and SNEGSKA (reference sequence). V was shortened by 5 bases and J by 9 bases, with 20 bases between the two germline ends. The CDR3 region has the DNA TGCAGTGCTCCGTTCGGACTTTATCACAGTGAGCAGTTCTTC. This encodes CSAPFGLYHSEQFF.

The chain joins TRBV6-5 to TRBJ2-3; 7 nucleotides line up with TRBD2. The junction had 13 bases not matched to a gene; V was cut back by 4 bases and J by 3 bases. Germline CDR1 is MNHEY and CDR2 is SVGAGI. This CDR3 comprises 17 residues. The CDR3 DNA follows: TGTGCCAGCAGTTCCCTCGGGCTAGAGGGACTAACAGATACGCAGTATTTT. It translates to CASSSLGLEGLTDTQYF.

This clone has a count of ten or more. The chain is built from TRBV7-9 and TRBJ2-7; 8 bases align to TRBD2. The length of the CDR3 is 15 residues. Germline assignment: CDR1 SEHNR and CDR2 FQNEAQ (reference sequence). The V gene end was trimmed by 5 bases and the J gene end by 4 bases; junction bases not matched to a gene: 10. In nucleotides, the CDR3 is TGTGCCAGCAGCCCCCTTCGGGCGGGAGGTTACGAGCAGTACTTC. Protein: CASSPLRAGGYEQYF.

To note about this clone: Other DNA sequences in the same sample also yield this CDR3. This sequence joins TRBV5-4 and TRBJ1-4, with TRBD1 matching 7 bases. Trimming cost V 4 bases and J 5 bases; bases outside gene matches: 8. CDR1 and CDR2 (germline): SGHNT, YYREEE (reference sequence). The CDR3 has 15 residues. The CDR3 region has the DNA TGTGCCAGCAGCATAAACAGGGGCCTGAATGAAAAACTGTTTTTT. Translated, it gives CASSINRGLNEKLFF.

The chain combines TRBV28 with TRBJ2-5; 7 positions agree with TRBD2. The CDR3 has 15 residues. Trimming at V came to 5 bases and at J to 5 bases, leaving 11 bases not matched to a gene. CDR1 and CDR2 from the germline V gene are MDHEN and SYDVKM. The CDR3 nucleotides read TGTGCCAGCAGTCTGCGCGGCGGGAGTAGCGAGACCCAGTACTTC. It translates to CASSLRGGSSETQYF.

V is TRBV12-3 or TRBV12-4 and J is TRBJ2-1, with 9 bases that match TRBD2. The CDR3 totals 16 residues. After removal of 1 base from V and 4 bases from J, the junction contained 5 bases not matched to a gene. CDR3 DNA sequence: TGTGCCAGCAGTTTAGGACTAGCGGTACTGTACAATGAGCAGTTCTTC. It encodes CASSLGLAVLYNEQFF.

This clone has at least ten counts. The sample carries other DNA sequences with the same CDR3. The chain is built from TRBV20-1 and TRBJ1-2, with TRBD1 matching over 9 bases. Germline CDR1 DFQATT, CDR2 SNEGSKA (reference sequence). The V gene end was trimmed by 4 bases and the J gene end by 6 bases; junction bases not matched to a gene: 3. The CDR3 has 12 residues. The CDR3 nucleotides are TGCAGTGCTATACAGGGGGCGAATGGCTACACCTTC. Translated: CSAIQGANGYTF.

V gene TRBV28 combines with J gene TRBJ1-1; TRBD1 might be the D (6 bases). The CDR3 is made up of 15 amino acids. Germline CDR1 reads MDHEN; CDR2 reads SYDVKM. The V end lost 4 bases, the J end lost 4 bases, and 16 bases lay between the germline ends. This chain's CDR3 is CASSYRGKGGTEAFF. The CDR3 DNA is TGTGCCAGCAGTTACCGAGGCAAGGGGGGCACTGAAGCTTTCTTT.

This clone was seen ten or more times. A read error may explain this, as a much larger clone is one base away. This chain connects TRBV7-9 to TRBJ1-2; no clear D gene. V lost 5 bases, J lost 4 bases, and 8 bases lay in between. The CDR3 extends over 12 amino acids. Germline V gives CDR1 SEHNR, CDR2 FQNEAQ (reference sequence). The DNA for the CDR3 is TGTGCCAGCAGCCCCTCGGTCTATGGCTACACCTTC. The encoded protein is CASSPSVYGYTF.

There are many counts of this clone. V gene TRBV20-1 combines with J gene TRBJ2-1; 9 bases align to TRBD2. The CDR3 is 14 amino acids. Germline V CDR1 and CDR2: DFQATT, SNEGSKA (reference sequence). V lost 0 bases to trimming and J lost 15 bases; unmatched junction nucleotides: 12. Written as DNA, the CDR3 is TGCAGTGCTAGAGATCAGACTAGCGGACCTAGAAGGTTCTTC. Amino acid sequence: CSARDQTSGPRRFF.

This clone was observed a few times. Other DNA sequences in this sample translate to the same CDR3. The rearrangement uses TRBV19 and TRBJ1-1; D gene unclear. The V end was cut by 7 bases, the J end by 0 bases, with 12 bases between. There are 14 residues in the CDR3. In germline, CDR1 is LNHDA, CDR2 SQIVND (reference sequence). CDR3 in amino acids: CASNEGSLNTEAFF. CDR3 sequence (DNA): TGTGCCAGTAACGAGGGCAGTTTGAACACTGAAGCTTTCTTT. Variable domain in full (rest from reference TRBV19 and TRBJ1-1): DGGITQSPKYLFRKEGQNVTLSCEQNLNHDAMYWYRQDPGQGLRLIYYSQIVNDFQKGDIAEGYSVSREKKESFPLTVTSAQKNPTAFYLCASNEGSLNTEAFFGQGTRLTVV.

The chain combines TRBV3-1 with TRBJ1-1; possibly TRBD1 for D (5 bases). The CDR3 totals 11 residues. With 7 bases removed from V and 8 bases from J, the gap between germline ends came to 11 bases. Germline V gene lookup returns CDR1 LGHDT and CDR2 YNNKEL (reference sequence). CDR3: CASNSKGEAFF. The DNA for the CDR3 is TGTGCCAGCAACTCGAAGGGGGAAGCTTTCTTT.

This clone was detected ten times or more. The chain employs TRBV19 and TRBJ2-4; D unclear. The germline V and J ends were trimmed by 0 bases and 8 bases, with 8 bases remaining between them. The CDR3 is 13 amino acids. CDR1 and CDR2 from the germline V gene are LNHDA and SQIVND (reference sequence). In DNA form, the CDR3 reads TGTGCCAGTAGTATAGATCGAGAGGACATTCAGTACTTC. The encoded protein is CASSIDREDIQYF.

This clone has a count of ten or more. This chain joins TRBV7-6 and TRBJ2-1; no clear D. CDR3 length: 13 amino acids. V was trimmed by 6 bases and J by 9 bases, leaving 15 bases between them. CDR1 is SGHVS and CDR2 is FNYEAQ in the germline V gene. CDR3: CASSRDTNFEQFF. In nucleotides, the CDR3 is TGTGCCAGCAGTAGAGACACCAACTTTGAGCAGTTCTTC.